These T cell receptor beta chains were read from a single sample in a study of cytomegalovirus exposure and HLA in healthy donors. Data came from immunoSEQ multiplex PCR; TCRdb stores just in-frame clones and leaves some out. This sample carries 95,000 to 100,000 clones, 76% of them seen once, and the ten largest clones take roughly 2%. The sequenced sample consisted of PBMCs. These receptors were taken from a man aged 40-49 years in good health and CMV-seronegative. Each CDR3 is given with its conserved first and last residue.

j_gene: TRBJ1-6
len: 14
v_gene: TRBV6-1
CDR3aa: CASRSTGSDSPLHF

j_gene: TRBJ2-7
len: 17
v_gene: TRBV27
CDR3aa: CASSPGTSGYDPYEQYF

j_gene: TRBJ1-6
len: 16
v_gene: TRBV7-9
CDR3aa: CASSLATGTDNSPLHF

j_gene: TRBJ2-4
len: 13
v_gene: TRBV28
CDR3aa: CASNQGGKNIQYF

j_gene: TRBJ2-7
len: 14
v_gene: TRBV19
CDR3aa: CASSISGRTYEQYF

j_gene: TRBJ1-1
len: 14
v_gene: TRBV30
CDR3aa: CAWAPGTASSEAFF

j_gene: TRBJ2-1
len: 17
v_gene: TRBV15
CDR3aa: CATSRETAGFSYNEQFF

j_gene: TRBJ2-3
len: 15
v_gene: TRBV9
CDR3aa: CASSPREGKTDTQYF

j_gene: TRBJ1-1
len: 14
v_gene: TRBV4-2
CDR3aa: CVSSQIGDNTEAFF

j_gene: TRBJ2-3
len: 23
v_gene: TRBV9
CDR3aa: CASSGGPLSISGRSRWYADTQYF

j_gene: TRBJ2-2
len: 13
v_gene: TRBV4-3
CDR3aa: CASSPGVAGELFF

j_gene: TRBJ2-7
len: 13
v_gene: TRBV19
CDR3aa: CASSASGGYEQYF

j_gene: TRBJ2-7
len: 15
v_gene: TRBV7-9
CDR3aa: CASSLPGLGAYEQYF

j_gene: TRBJ2-7
len: 16
v_gene: TRBV11-1
CDR3aa: CASSLVLRKISYEQYF

j_gene: TRBJ2-1
len: 17
v_gene: TRBV5-1
CDR3aa: CASSTRKPGQEYNEQFF

j_gene: TRBJ1-1
len: 14
v_gene: TRBV2
CDR3aa: CASRAQGRNTEAFF

j_gene: TRBJ1-6
len: 13
v_gene: TRBV29-1
CDR3aa: CSARQGYNSPLHF

j_gene: TRBJ2-6
len: 14
v_gene: TRBV10-2
CDR3aa: CASSETGEVNVLTF

j_gene: TRBJ2-6
len: 15
v_gene: TRBV4-1
CDR3aa: CASSQDSSGANVLTF

j_gene: TRBJ2-7
len: 13
v_gene: TRBV5-1
CDR3aa: CASAGTANYEQYF

j_gene: TRBJ2-7
len: 17
v_gene: TRBV7-9
CDR3aa: CSSSWKGEGTGLNEQYF

j_gene: TRBJ2-1
len: 14
v_gene: TRBV19
CDR3aa: CASSIAGGFNEQFF

j_gene: TRBJ1-5
len: 14
v_gene: TRBV18
CDR3aa: CASSPGRAPQPQHF

j_gene: TRBJ2-2
len: 14
v_gene: TRBV30
CDR3aa: CAWGGLAGTGELFF

j_gene: TRBJ2-3
len: 13
v_gene: TRBV28
CDR3aa: CKISQLSTDTQYF

j_gene: TRBJ2-5
len: 21
v_gene: TRBV4-2
CDR3aa: CASSQEGYGTSGSGKKETQYF

j_gene: .
len: 16
v_gene: TRBV6-6
CDR3aa: CASSYTLAGEEHEQYF

j_gene: TRBJ1-5
len: 14
v_gene: TRBV7-9
CDR3aa: CASSFVRGNQPQHF

j_gene: TRBJ2-7
len: 14
v_gene: TRBV15
CDR3aa: CATSRDRNSYEQYF

j_gene: TRBJ2-6
len: 16
v_gene: TRBV7-3
CDR3aa: CSSSRTAGSGANVLTF

j_gene: TRBJ2-1
len: 14
v_gene: TRBV2
CDR3aa: CASSRLAGDHEQFF

j_gene: TRBJ2-3
len: 14
v_gene: TRBV11-2
CDR3aa: CASRRDRSTDTQYF

j_gene: TRBJ2-1
len: 14
v_gene: TRBV11-3
CDR3aa: CASSLAGVGNEQFF

j_gene: TRBJ2-1
len: 15
v_gene: TRBV6-5
CDR3aa: CASTLDTRSYNEQFF

j_gene: TRBJ1-2
len: 15
v_gene: TRBV7-3
CDR3aa: CSSSFQGGGNYGYTF

j_gene: TRBJ2-7
len: 19
v_gene: TRBV19
CDR3aa: CASSPRTGGPLGTVNEQYF

j_gene: TRBJ2-7
len: 13
v_gene: TRBV29-1
CDR3aa: CSVGLAGIYEQYF

j_gene: TRBJ2-3
len: 15
v_gene: TRBV4-1
CDR3aa: CASSRSGTSTDTQYF

j_gene: TRBJ2-5
len: 13
v_gene: TRBV30
CDR3aa: CAWGRRGGETQYF

j_gene: TRBJ2-3
len: 18
v_gene: TRBV4-3
CDR3aa: CASSQDLVGRASTDTQYF

j_gene: TRBJ1-2
len: 14
v_gene: TRBV7-9
CDR3aa: CASSQQGGAYGYTF

j_gene: TRBJ2-2
len: 14
v_gene: TRBV2
CDR3aa: CASRGQGWAGELFF

j_gene: TRBJ2-6
len: 16
v_gene: TRBV4-1
CDR3aa: CASSRETGLGANVLTF

j_gene: TRBJ1-2
len: 13
v_gene: TRBV10-2
CDR3aa: CASSDLGGKGYTF

j_gene: TRBJ1-1
len: 13
v_gene: TRBV5-1
CDR3aa: CASSLAEQREAFF

j_gene: TRBJ1-2
len: 16
v_gene: TRBV7-2
CDR3aa: CASSRDGQGVAYGYTF

j_gene: TRBJ1-4
len: 14
v_gene: TRBV5-1
CDR3aa: CASSLRGSGEKLFF

j_gene: TRBJ1-6
len: 14
v_gene: TRBV7-9
CDR3aa: CASSPYRFGSPLHF

j_gene: TRBJ1-2
len: 14
v_gene: TRBV7-2
CDR3aa: CASSLEGQLSIGTF

j_gene: TRBJ1-5
len: 15
v_gene: TRBV30
CDR3aa: CAWSVRARGHQPQHF

j_gene: TRBJ2-1
len: 16
v_gene: TRBV5-1
CDR3aa: CASSPYDSVIYNEQFF

j_gene: TRBJ2-7
len: 14
v_gene: TRBV7-2
CDR3aa: CASSPRGPMVGQYF

j_gene: TRBJ2-7
len: 14
v_gene: TRBV11-1
CDR3aa: CASSLGTVGYEQYF

j_gene: TRBJ2-3
len: 16
v_gene: TRBV6-5
CDR3aa: CASSWGGRGKADTQYF

j_gene: TRBJ2-1
len: 16
v_gene: TRBV7-2
CDR3aa: CASHPTSGEGWIEQFF